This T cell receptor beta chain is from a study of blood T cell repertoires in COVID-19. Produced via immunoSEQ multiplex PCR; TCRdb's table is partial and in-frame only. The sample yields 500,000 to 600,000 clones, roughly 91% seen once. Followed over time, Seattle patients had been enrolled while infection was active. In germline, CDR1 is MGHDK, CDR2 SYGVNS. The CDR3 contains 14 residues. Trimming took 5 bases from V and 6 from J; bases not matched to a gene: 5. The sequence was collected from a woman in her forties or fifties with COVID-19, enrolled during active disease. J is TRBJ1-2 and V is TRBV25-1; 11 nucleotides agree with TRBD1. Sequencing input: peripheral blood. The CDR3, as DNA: TGTGCCAGCAGTCGACCGGGACAGGGGGATGGCTACACCTTC. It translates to CASSRPGQGDGYTF.